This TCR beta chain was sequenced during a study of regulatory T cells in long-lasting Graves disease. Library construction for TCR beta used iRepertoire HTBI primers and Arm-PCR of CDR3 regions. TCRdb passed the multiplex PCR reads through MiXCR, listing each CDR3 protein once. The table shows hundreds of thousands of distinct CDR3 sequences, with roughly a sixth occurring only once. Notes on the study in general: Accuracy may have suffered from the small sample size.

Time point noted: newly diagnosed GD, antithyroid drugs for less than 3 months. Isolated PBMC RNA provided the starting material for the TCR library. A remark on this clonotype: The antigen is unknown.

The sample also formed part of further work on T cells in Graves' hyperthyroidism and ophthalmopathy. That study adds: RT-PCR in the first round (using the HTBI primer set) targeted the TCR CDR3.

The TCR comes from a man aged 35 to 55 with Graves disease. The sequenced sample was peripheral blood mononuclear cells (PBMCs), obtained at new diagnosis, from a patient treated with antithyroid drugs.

The CDR3 spells CASSFGAGVYYEQYF. DNA for the CDR3: TGTGCCAGCAGCTTCGGGGCAGGGGTCTACTACGAGCAGTACTTC. J is TRBJ2-7 and V is TRBV28; TRBD1 might be the D (6 bases). CDR1 is MDHEN and CDR2 is SYDVKM in the germline V gene. This CDR3 has 15 amino acids. V lost 6 bases and J lost 3, with 18 bases in between.